Each of the 28 T cell receptor beta chains below was sequenced from the same sample in a study of blood T cell repertoires in COVID-19. Only in-frame clones appear in the TCRdb table, and some are missing; sequencing was by immunoSEQ multiplex PCR. This sample has over 200,000 clones, with 70% to 90% found just once. Sequenced material: peripheral blood. These receptors were taken from a woman younger than 30 who had recovered from COVID-19.

This rearrangement joins TRBV9 to TRBJ2-5; TRBD2 matches 10 bases. This CDR3 contains 16 residues. V gave up 4 bases and J gave up 1 base; unmatched junction bases: 7. From germline, CDR1 is SGDLS and CDR2 YYNGEE. CDR3 amino acids: CASSSWTSGPQETQYF. Here the CDR3 DNA reads TGTGCCAGCAGCTCCTGGACTAGCGGTCCCCAAGAGACCCAGTACTTC.

The V call is TRBV15, the J call TRBJ1-1; D gene ambiguous. CDR1 and CDR2 (germline): LNHNV, YYDKDF (reference sequence). The CDR3 has 12 residues. Between the trimmed V and J ends, which lost 5 bases and 10 bases, there was a span of 14 bases. CDR3 sequence: CATSFASAGAFF. The CDR3 bases are TGTGCCACCAGCTTCGCGTCTGCTGGAGCTTTCTTT.

This chain connects TRBV19 to TRBJ1-2; D uncertain. Germline V lookup: CDR1 LNHDA, CDR2 SQIVND (reference sequence). This CDR3 region has 15 residues. V was shortened by 2 bases and J by 2 bases, with 12 bases between the two germline ends. In DNA, the CDR3 is TGTGCCAGTAGTATAAGGAGGCAGATGAACTATGGCTACACCTTC. Translated: CASSIRRQMNYGYTF.

This rearrangement joins TRBV19 to TRBJ1-5; a weak D match, TRBD1 (6 bases). The V end lost 6 bases, the J end lost 0 bases, and 15 bases lay between the germline ends. CDR3 size: 16 residues. Germline CDR1 is LNHDA and CDR2 is SQIVND (reference sequence). CDR3 nucleotide sequence: TGTGCCAGTAGGAAGGGGGGGGAGTATAGCAATCAGCCCCAGCATTTT. Amino acid sequence: CASRKGGEYSNQPQHF.

The chain is built from TRBV25-1 and TRBJ2-3; D is perhaps TRBD2 (6 bases). V was pared by 5 bases and J by 6 bases, with 15 bases between. Germline V gene sequence: CDR1 MGHDK, CDR2 SYGVNS. CDR3 length: 14 amino acids. CDR3 sequence reads: CASSLRDFRDTQYF. CDR3 nucleotide sequence: TGTGCCAGCAGTCTCCGGGACTTTCGGGATACGCAGTATTTT.

This clone was detected a few times. The chain joins TRBV7-2 to TRBJ2-1; 7 bases map to TRBD1. Germline loops: CDR1 SGHTA, CDR2 FQGNSA. The CDR3 runs 13 residues. V shed 3 bases, J shed 4 bases, and the junction held 0 bases outside the gene matches. DNA for the CDR3: TGTGCCAGCAGCTTCAGGGGGTACAATGAGCAGTTCTTC. Its translation: CASSFRGYNEQFF.

The chain recombines TRBV29-1 with TRBJ1-1; D unresolved. V dropped 8 bases and J dropped 7 bases, with 17 bases sitting between them. This CDR3 is 12 amino acids long. The germline CDR1 and CDR2 sequences are SQVTM and ANQGSEA. CDR3 sequence reads: CSPTTTYGEAFF. CDR3 coding DNA: TGCAGCCCCACAACCACGTATGGTGAAGCTTTCTTT. Filled out from reference TRBV29-1 and TRBJ1-1, the complete variable domain reads SAVISQKPSRDICQRGTSLTIQCQVDSQVTMMFWYRQQPGQSLTLIATANQGSEATYESGFVIDKFPISRPNLTFSTLTVSNMSPEDSSIYLCSPTTTYGEAFFGQGTRLTVV.

This rearrangement joins TRBV28 to TRBJ1-1; 7 bases are shared with TRBD1. Per germline, CDR1 MDHEN and CDR2 SYDVKM. After removal of 3 bases from V and 3 bases from J, the junction contained 1 base not matched to a gene. The CDR3 is made up of 13 amino acids. For the CDR3, the DNA is TGTGCCAGCAGTTTTGACAGGGACACTGAAGCTTTCTTT. As protein: CASSFDRDTEAFF. Variable domain in full (rest from reference TRBV28 and TRBJ1-1): DVKVTQSSRYLVKRTGEKVFLECVQDMDHENMFWYRQDPGLGLRLIYFSYDVKMKEKGDIPEGYSVSREKKERFSLILESASTNQTSMYLCASSFDRDTEAFFGQGTRLTVV.

The chain is built from TRBV6-2 or TRBV6-3 and TRBJ2-2; 10 bases agree with TRBD2. With 2 bases clipped from V and 5 bases from J, the junction kept 11 bases outside the gene matches. This CDR3 is built from 18 residues. CDR1 and CDR2 from the germline V gene are MNHEY and SVGEGT. CDR3 nucleotide sequence: TGTGCCAGCAGTTACGGTTTCCCGGGACTAGCGAGGACCGGGGAGCTGTTTTTT. As protein: CASSYGFPGLARTGELFF.

V and J are TRBV5-1 and TRBJ1-5, with 9 bases fitting TRBD1. V shed 3 bases, J shed 5 bases, and the junction held 9 bases outside the gene matches. The CDR3 has 16 residues. Germline V gene sequence: CDR1 SGHRS, CDR2 YFSETQ. CDR3 DNA: TGCGCCAGCAGCTCCCTCCCGGGACAGGGATATCAGCCCCAGCATTTT. It is translated as CASSSLPGQGYQPQHF.

The rearrangement joins TRBV3-1 (or the pseudogene TRBV3-2) to TRBJ1-6, with D unclear. CDR1 LGHDT and CDR2 YNNKEL come from the germline V gene (reference sequence). The ends were cut back, 5 bases at V and 11 bases at J, with 10 bases in the middle. The CDR3 extends over 12 amino acids. CDR3: CASSWGGTPLHF. The CDR3 DNA follows: TGTGCCAGCAGCTGGGGAGGTACACCCCTCCACTTT.

This chain links TRBV6-2 or TRBV6-3 with TRBJ1-6; D not resolved. Per germline, CDR1 MNHEY and CDR2 SVGEGT. Trimming removed 2 bases at V and 3 bases at J, with 8 bases between. The CDR3 is 15 amino acids. The CDR3 region has the DNA TGTGCCAGCAGTTACGAGGCAAGCTATAATTCACCCCTCCACTTT. Translating it yields CASSYEASYNSPLHF.

Only one count was recorded for this clone. V gene TRBV30 combines with J gene TRBJ1-2, with a possible D match to TRBD1 (5 bases). Germline values: CDR1 GTSNPN, CDR2 SVGIG (reference sequence). Trimming removed 0 bases at V and 4 bases at J, with 15 bases between. The CDR3 is 15 residues long. CDR3 sequence (DNA): TGTGCCTGGAGTGTGGGTAATGGGGGACTCTATGGCTACACCTTC. Translated: CAWSVGNGGLYGYTF.

This clone was observed a handful of times. The chain links TRBV25-1 to TRBJ1-1, with TRBD1 as a possible D gene (6 bases). Per germline, CDR1 MGHDK and CDR2 SYGVNS. The CDR3 extends over 14 amino acids. The V gene lost 8 bases and the J gene lost 1 base, with 14 bases spanning the gap. CDR3 region: CASYSSGQNTEAFF. Here the CDR3 DNA reads TGTGCCAGCTATTCCTCGGGACAGAACACTGAAGCTTTCTTT.

The chain recombines TRBV14 with TRBJ2-3; 7 bases align to TRBD2. CDR3 size: 14 residues. V shed 6 bases and J 0 bases; nucleotides not matched to a gene: 3. Germline V gene lookup returns CDR1 SGHDN and CDR2 FVKESK. DNA of the CDR3: TGTGCCAGCAGGCCTAGCGGCAGCACAGATACGCAGTATTTT. Its translation: CASRPSGSTDTQYF.

This sequence joins TRBV7-3 and TRBJ2-1; 13 bases are a match to TRBD2. V lost 5 bases and J lost 1; bases outside the gene matches: 11. The germline V gene has CDR1 SGHTA and CDR2 FQGTGA. The CDR3 runs to 19 residues. The CDR3 DNA is TGTGCCAGCAGCCGAGACGGGACTAGCGGGATACGATCCTACAATGAGCAGTTCTTC. Its translation: CASSRDGTSGIRSYNEQFF. Filled out from reference TRBV7-3 and TRBJ2-1, the complete variable domain reads GAGVSQTPSNKVTEKGKYVELRCDPISGHTALYWYRQSLGQGPEFLIYFQGTGAADDSGLPNDRFFAVRPEGSVSTLKIQRTERGDSAVYLCASSRDGTSGIRSYNEQFFGPGTRLTVL.

The chain couples TRBV18 to TRBJ2-3; D call uncertain. Germline CDR1 and CDR2: KGHSH and LQKENI. Trimming stripped 2 bases from V and 4 bases from J, with 19 bases between. This CDR3 has 17 amino acids. In nucleotides, the CDR3 is TGTGCCAGCTCACCATTCGAGGTCCGGCTGTTGGCAGATACGCAGTATTTT. Protein product: CASSPFEVRLLADTQYF.

This rearrangement joins TRBV29-1 to TRBJ2-2, with D tentatively TRBD2 (5 bases). V was trimmed by 6 bases and J by 7 bases, leaving 15 bases between them. The CDR3 is 13 residues long. From germline, CDR1 is SQVTM and CDR2 ANQGSEA. CDR3 DNA sequence: TGCAGCGTCGCTAACAGCGGTAACGGGGAGCTGTTTTTT. This codes for CSVANSGNGELFF.

V gene TRBV3-1 (or the pseudogene TRBV3-2) combines with J gene TRBJ1-5; D is possibly TRBD1 (5 bases). The CDR3 totals 15 residues. CDR1 LGHDT and CDR2 YNNKEL come from the germline V gene (reference sequence). The germline V and J ends were trimmed by 3 bases and 0 bases, with 9 bases remaining between them. CDR3 in DNA: TGTGCCAGCAGCCAGGGGCCTTATAGCAATCAGCCCCAGCATTTT. This sequence encodes CASSQGPYSNQPQHF.

This clone occurred once. The V gene is TRBV6-2 or TRBV6-3, the J gene TRBJ2-1; 12 nucleotides agree with TRBD2. With V trimmed by 5 bases and J by 1 base, 9 bases remained unmatched. Germline CDR1 is MNHEY and CDR2 is SVGEGT. The CDR3 sequence is 18 residues long. The CDR3, as DNA: TGTGCCAGCAGTCTGTCTAGCGGGAGGGCCATGTCCTACAATGAGCAGTTCTTC. Translation: CASSLSSGRAMSYNEQFF.

The chain recombines TRBV7-9 with TRBJ2-7; tentatively, D is TRBD1 (6 bases). The CDR3 extends over 12 amino acids. The V end was cut by 5 bases, the J end by 4 bases, with 9 bases between. CDR1 SEHNR and CDR2 FQNEAQ come from the germline V gene (reference sequence). CDR3 loop: CASSPDRYEQYF. The CDR3 DNA is TGTGCCAGCAGCCCGGACAGATACGAGCAGTACTTC. Looking up the rest from reference TRBV7-9 and TRBJ2-7 gives the full variable domain: DTGVSQNPRHKITKRGQNVTFRCDPISEHNRLYWYRQTLGQGPEFLTYFQNEAQLEKSRLLSDRFSAERPKGSFSTLEIQRTEQGDSAMYLCASSPDRYEQYFGPGTRLTVT.

The V call is TRBV29-1, the J call TRBJ2-3; D possibly corresponds to TRBD1 (7 bases). The CDR3 has 14 amino acids. From germline, CDR1 is SQVTM and CDR2 ANQGSEA. Trimming removed 3 bases at V and 6 bases at J, with 16 bases between. The CDR3 region has the DNA TGCAGCGTTGATCTCGAACAGGGGAGGGATACGCAGTATTTT. Its protein is CSVDLEQGRDTQYF.

J is TRBJ1-2 and V is TRBV7-2, with TRBD1 as a possible D gene (6 bases). The CDR3 is 14 residues long. Germline V CDR1 and CDR2: SGHTA, FQGNSA. V gave up 6 bases and J gave up 2 bases, with 13 bases separating them. CDR3 DNA sequence: TGTGCCAGCAGACTAGGGGGATCCAACTATGGCTACACCTTC. Its translation is CASRLGGSNYGYTF.

The chain joins TRBV5-6 to TRBJ1-1; D not resolved. CDR3 size: 16 residues. Germline lookup yields CDR1 SGHDT and CDR2 YYEEEE. The ends were cut back, 1 base at V and 3 bases at J, with 16 bases in the middle. The CDR3 here is CASSLWRAAGHTEAFF. The CDR3 nucleotides are TGTGCCAGCAGCTTGTGGAGGGCCGCGGGCCACACTGAAGCTTTCTTT.

V usage is TRBV9 and J usage is TRBJ2-1; 10 bases match TRBD1. From germline, CDR1 is SGDLS and CDR2 YYNGEE. The length of the CDR3 is 17 residues. The ends lost 4 bases at V and 6 bases at J; junction bases unmatched: 13. The CDR3 DNA reads TGTGCCAGCAGCCCCCCGAGCGGGACAGGGGACCCCAATGAGCAGTTCTTC. This encodes CASSPPSGTGDPNEQFF.

This chain links TRBV4-3 with TRBJ2-1; D uncertain. The CDR3 sequence is 15 residues long. Per germline, CDR1 LGHNA and CDR2 YSLEER. V was trimmed by 0 bases and J by 4 bases, leaving 10 bases between them. CDR3 sequence (DNA): TGCGCCAGCAGCCAAGATTCTCCCGAGTACAATGAGCAGTTCTTC. Amino acids: CASSQDSPEYNEQFF.

V gene TRBV4-3 combines with J gene TRBJ2-7, with TRBD1 as a possible D gene (6 bases). The ends were cut back, 0 bases at V and 4 bases at J, with 13 bases in the middle. The CDR3 contains 15 residues. CDR1 and CDR2 from the germline V gene are LGHNA and YSLEER. The DNA for the CDR3 is TGCGCCAGCAGCCAAGATCTGGGACATAATTACGAGCAGTACTTC. Translated, it gives CASSQDLGHNYEQYF.

The gene calls are TRBV25-1 and TRBJ2-1, with 8 bases matching TRBD1. This CDR3 is 15 amino acids long. CDR1 is MGHDK and CDR2 is SYGVNS in the germline V gene. V lost 5 bases to trimming and J lost 0 bases; unmatched junction nucleotides: 3. The CDR3 nucleotides read TGTGCCAGCAGTTATGGACAGGGCTCCTACAATGAGCAGTTCTTC. As protein: CASSYGQGSYNEQFF. Drawing the rest from reference TRBV25-1 and TRBJ2-1, the complete variable domain is EADIYQTPRYLVIGTGKKITLECSQTMGHDKMYWYQQDPGMELHLIHYSYGVNSTEKGDLSSESTVSRIRTEHFPLTLESARPSHTSQYLCASSYGQGSYNEQFFGPGTRLTVL.